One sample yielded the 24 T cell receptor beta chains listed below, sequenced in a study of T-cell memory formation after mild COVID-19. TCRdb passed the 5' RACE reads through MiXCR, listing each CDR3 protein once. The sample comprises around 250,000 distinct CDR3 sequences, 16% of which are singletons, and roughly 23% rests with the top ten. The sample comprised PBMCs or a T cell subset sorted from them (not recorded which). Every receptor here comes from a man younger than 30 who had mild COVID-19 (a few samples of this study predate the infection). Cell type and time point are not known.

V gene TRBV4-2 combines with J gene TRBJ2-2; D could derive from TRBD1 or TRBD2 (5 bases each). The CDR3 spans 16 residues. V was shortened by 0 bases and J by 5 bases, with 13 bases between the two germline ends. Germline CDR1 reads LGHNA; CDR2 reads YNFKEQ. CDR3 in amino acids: CASSQDVLGTTGELFF. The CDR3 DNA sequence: TGTGCCAGCAGCCAAGACGTCCTTGGGACGACCGGGGAGCTGTTTTTT.

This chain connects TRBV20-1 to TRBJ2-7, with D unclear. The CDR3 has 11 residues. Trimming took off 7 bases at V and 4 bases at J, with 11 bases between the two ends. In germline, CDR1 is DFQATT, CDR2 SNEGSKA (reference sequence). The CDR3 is CSDATEYEQYV. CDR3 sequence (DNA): TGCAGTGATGCCACAGAGTACGAGCAGTACGTC.

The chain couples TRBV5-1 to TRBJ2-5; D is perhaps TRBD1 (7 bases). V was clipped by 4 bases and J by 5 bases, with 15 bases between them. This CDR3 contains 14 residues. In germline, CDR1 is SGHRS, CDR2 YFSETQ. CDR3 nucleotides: TGCGCCAGCAGCCCGTCGACAGGGAGGGAGACCCAGTACTTC. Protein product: CASSPSTGRETQYF. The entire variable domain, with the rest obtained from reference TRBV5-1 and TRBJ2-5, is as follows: KAGVTQTPRYLIKTRGQQVTLSCSPISGHRSVSWYQQTPGQGLQFLFEYFSETQRNKGNFPGRFSGRQFSNSRSEMNVSTLELGDSALYLCASSPSTGRETQYFGPGTRLLVL.

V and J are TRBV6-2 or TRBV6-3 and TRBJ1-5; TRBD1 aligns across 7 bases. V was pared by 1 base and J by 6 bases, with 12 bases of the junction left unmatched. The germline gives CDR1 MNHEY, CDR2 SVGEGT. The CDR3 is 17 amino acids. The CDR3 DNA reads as TGTGCCAGCAGTTACTTCAAAAGTGACAGGGTCGGTCAGCCCCAGCATTTT. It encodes CASSYFKSDRVGQPQHF.

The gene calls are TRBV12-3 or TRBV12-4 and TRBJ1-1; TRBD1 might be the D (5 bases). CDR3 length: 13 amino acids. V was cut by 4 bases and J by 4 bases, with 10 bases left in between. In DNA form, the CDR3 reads TGTGCCAGCAGTTCGGACGGGGGCACTGAAGCTTTCTTT. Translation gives CASSSDGGTEAFF.

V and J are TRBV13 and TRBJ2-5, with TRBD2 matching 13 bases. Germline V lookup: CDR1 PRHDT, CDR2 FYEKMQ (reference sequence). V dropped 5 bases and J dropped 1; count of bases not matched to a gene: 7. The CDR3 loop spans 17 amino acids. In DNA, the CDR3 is TGTGCCAGCAGCACATCCGGGACTAGCGGGGTCCAAGAGACCCAGTACTTC. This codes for CASSTSGTSGVQETQYF.

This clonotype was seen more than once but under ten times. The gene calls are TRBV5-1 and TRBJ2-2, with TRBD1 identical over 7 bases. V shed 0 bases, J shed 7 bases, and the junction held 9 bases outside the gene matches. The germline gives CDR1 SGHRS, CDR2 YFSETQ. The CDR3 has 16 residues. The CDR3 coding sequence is TGCGCCAGCAGCTTGGCTGGGACAGTAAGGAACGGGGAGCTGTTTTTT. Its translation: CASSLAGTVRNGELFF.

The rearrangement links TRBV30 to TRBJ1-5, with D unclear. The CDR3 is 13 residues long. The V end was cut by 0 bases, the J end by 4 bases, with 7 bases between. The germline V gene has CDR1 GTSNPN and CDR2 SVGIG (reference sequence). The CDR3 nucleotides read TGTGCCTGGAGTGTATTGGGGAATCAGCCCCAGCATTTT. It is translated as CAWSVLGNQPQHF.

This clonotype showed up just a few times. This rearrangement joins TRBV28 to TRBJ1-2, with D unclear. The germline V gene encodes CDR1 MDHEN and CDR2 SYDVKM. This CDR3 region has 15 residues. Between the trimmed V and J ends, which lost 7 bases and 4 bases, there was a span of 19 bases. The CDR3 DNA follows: TGTGCCAGCATTACCGAGGAAGCCGGAGCCTATGGCTACACCTTC. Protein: CASITEEAGAYGYTF.

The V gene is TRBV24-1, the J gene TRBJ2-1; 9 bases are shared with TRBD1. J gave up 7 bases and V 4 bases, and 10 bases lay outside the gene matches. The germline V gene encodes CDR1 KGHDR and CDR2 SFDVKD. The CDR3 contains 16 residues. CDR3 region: CATSDFRDRVGNEQFF. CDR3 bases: TGTGCCACCAGTGACTTTCGGGACAGGGTCGGAAATGAGCAGTTCTTC.

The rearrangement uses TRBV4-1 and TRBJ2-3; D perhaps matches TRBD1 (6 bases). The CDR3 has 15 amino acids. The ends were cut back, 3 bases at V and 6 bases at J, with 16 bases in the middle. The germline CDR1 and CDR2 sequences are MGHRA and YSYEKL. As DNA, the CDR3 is TGCGCCAGCAGCCACGAGCTTTGGGGGCTGGATACGCAGTATTTT. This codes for CASSHELWGLDTQYF.

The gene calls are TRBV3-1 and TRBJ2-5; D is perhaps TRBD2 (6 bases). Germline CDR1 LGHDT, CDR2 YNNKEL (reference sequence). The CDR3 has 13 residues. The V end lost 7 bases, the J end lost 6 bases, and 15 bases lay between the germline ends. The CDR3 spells CASTYGGGKTQYF. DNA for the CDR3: TGTGCCAGCACCTACGGAGGCGGGAAGACCCAGTACTTC.

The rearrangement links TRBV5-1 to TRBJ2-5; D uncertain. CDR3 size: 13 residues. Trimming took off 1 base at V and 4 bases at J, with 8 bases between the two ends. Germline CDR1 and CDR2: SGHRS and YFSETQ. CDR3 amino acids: CASSLSPGETQYF. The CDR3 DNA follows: TGCGCCAGCAGCTTGTCCCCGGGAGAGACCCAGTACTTC.

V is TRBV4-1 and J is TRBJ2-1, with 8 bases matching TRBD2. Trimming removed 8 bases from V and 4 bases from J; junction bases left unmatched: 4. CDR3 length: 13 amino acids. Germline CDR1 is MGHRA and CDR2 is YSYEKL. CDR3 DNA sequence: TGCGCCAGCGGGCTAGCGGGTTACAATGAGCAGTTCTTC. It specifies CASGLAGYNEQFF.

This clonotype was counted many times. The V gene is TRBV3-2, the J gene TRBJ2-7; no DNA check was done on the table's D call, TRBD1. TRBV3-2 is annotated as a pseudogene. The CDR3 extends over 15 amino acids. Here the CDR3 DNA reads TGTGCCAGCAGCTGGACAGGGCTTTTTTCCTACGAGCAGTACGTC. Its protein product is CASSWTGLFSYEQYV.

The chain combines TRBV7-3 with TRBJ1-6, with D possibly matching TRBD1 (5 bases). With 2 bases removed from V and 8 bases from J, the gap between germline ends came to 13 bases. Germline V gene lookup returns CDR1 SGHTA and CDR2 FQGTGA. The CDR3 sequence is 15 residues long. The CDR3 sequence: CASSLLGRGHSPLHF. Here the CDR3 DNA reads TGTGCCAGCAGCTTACTCGGGAGGGGACATTCACCCCTCCACTTT.

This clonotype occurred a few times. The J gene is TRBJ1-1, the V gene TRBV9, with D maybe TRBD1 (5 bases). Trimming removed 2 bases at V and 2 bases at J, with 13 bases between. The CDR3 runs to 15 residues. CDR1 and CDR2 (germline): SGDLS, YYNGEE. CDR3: CASSVPGGTNTEAFF. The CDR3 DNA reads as TGTGCCAGCAGCGTCCCGGGGGGGACCAACACTGAAGCTTTCTTT.

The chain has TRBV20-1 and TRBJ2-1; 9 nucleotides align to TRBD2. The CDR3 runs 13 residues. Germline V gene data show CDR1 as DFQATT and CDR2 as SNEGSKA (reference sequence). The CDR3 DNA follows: TGCAGCCTGGGAGCGGGGGGTTACAATGAGCAGTTCTTC. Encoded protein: CSLGAGGYNEQFF.

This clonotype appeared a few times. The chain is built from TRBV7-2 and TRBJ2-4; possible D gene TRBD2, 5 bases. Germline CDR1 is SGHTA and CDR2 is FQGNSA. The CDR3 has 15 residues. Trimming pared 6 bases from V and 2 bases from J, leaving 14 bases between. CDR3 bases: TGTGCCAGCAGGGACGGGGTAGGGACCAAAAACATTCAGTACTTC. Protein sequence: CASRDGVGTKNIQYF.

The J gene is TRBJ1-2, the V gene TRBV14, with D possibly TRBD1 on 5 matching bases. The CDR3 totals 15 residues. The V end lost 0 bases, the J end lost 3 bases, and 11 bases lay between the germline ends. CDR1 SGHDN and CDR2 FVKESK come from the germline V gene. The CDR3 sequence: CASSQDRSGDYGYTF. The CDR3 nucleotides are TGTGCCAGCAGCCAAGATCGGTCGGGGGACTATGGCTACACCTTC.

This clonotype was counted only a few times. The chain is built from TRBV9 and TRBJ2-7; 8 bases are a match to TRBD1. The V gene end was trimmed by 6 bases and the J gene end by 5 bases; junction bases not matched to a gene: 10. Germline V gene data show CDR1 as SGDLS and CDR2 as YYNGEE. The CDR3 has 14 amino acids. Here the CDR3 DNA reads TGTGCCAGCACCCCAGGGGGCTTTAGGGACGAGCAGTACTTC. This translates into CASTPGGFRDEQYF. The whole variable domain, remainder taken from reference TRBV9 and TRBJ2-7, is DSGVTQTPKHLITATGQRVTLRCSPRSGDLSVYWYQQSLDQGLQFLIQYYNGEERAKGNILERFSAQQFPDLHSELNLSSLELGDSALYFCASTPGGFRDEQYFGPGTRLTVT.

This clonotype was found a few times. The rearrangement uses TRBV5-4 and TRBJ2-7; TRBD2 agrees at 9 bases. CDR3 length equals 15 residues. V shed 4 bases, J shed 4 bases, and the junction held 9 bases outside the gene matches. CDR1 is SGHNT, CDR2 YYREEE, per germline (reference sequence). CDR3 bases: TGTGCCAGCAGCACGGGGGCTAGCGGGGAGTACGAGCAGTACGTC. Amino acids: CASSTGASGEYEQYV.

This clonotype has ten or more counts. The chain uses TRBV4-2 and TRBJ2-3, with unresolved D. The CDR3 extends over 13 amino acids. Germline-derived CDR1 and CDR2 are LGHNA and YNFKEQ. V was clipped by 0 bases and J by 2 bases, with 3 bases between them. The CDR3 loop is CASSQDDTDTQYF. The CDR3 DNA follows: TGTGCCAGCAGCCAAGACGACACAGATACGCAGTATTTT.

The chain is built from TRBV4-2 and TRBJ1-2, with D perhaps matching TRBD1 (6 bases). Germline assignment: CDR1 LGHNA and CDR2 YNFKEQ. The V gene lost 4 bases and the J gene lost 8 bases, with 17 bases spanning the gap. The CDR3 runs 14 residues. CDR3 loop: CASSPTGGVGGYTF. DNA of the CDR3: TGTGCCAGCAGCCCCACCGGGGGCGTCGGGGGCTACACCTTC.